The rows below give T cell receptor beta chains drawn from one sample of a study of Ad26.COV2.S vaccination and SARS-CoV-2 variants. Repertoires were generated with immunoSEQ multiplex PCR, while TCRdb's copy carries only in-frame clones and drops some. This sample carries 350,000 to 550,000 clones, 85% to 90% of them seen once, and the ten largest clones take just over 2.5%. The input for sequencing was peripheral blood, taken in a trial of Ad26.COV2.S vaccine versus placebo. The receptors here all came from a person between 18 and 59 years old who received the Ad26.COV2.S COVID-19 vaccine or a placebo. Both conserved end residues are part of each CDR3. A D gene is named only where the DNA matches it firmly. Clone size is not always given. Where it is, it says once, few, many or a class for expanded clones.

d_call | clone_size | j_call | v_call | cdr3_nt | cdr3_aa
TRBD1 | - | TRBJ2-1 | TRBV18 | TGTGCCAGCTCACCAATGATCGGGACAGGGCACAATGAGCAGTTCTTC | CASSPMIGTGHNEQFF
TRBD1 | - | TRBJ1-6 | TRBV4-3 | TGCGCCAGCAGCCAGCTGACAGGGAGCAATTCACCCCTCCACTTT | CASSQLTGSNSPLHF
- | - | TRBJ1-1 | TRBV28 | TGTGCCAGCAGTTTCGGGGGGTACACTGAAGCTTTCTTT | CASSFGGYTEAFF
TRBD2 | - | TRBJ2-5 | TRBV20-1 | TGCAGTGCTAGTCCCCGCGGGAGGGTTCAAGAGACCCAGTACTTC | CSASPRGRVQETQYF
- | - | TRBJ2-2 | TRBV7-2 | TGTGCCAGCAGCTCAACAGGAAACACCGGGGAGCTGTTTTTT | CASSSTGNTGELFF
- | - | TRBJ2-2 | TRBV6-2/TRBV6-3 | TGTGCCAGCAGTTCGTACACCGGGGAGCTGTTTTTT | CASSSYTGELFF
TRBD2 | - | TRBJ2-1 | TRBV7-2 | TGTGCCAGCAGCTTCCGTCGTTCAGCGGGGGGGGACAATGAGCAGTTCTTC | CASSFRRSAGGDNEQFF
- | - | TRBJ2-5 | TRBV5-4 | TGTGCCAGCAGCTACGATCGGTCAGAGACCCAGTACTTC | CASSYDRSETQYF
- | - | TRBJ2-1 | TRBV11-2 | TGTGCCAGCAGCTTAGTCCGGTTCTACAATGAGCAGTTCTTC | CASSLVRFYNEQFF
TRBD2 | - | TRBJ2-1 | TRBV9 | TGTGCCAGCAGCGAGGGGCCGGGACTAGCGGGAGGGCCTTCGGGTGAGCAGTTCTTC | CASSEGPGLAGGPSGEQFF
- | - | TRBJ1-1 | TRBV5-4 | TGTGCCAGCAGCCCGGGGCTTATCGTGGAGAACACTGAAGCTTTCTTT | CASSPGLIVENTEAFF
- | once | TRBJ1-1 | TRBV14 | TGTGCCAGCAGCCAAGAGGACAGCATGAACACTGAAGCTTTCTTT | CASSQEDSMNTEAFF
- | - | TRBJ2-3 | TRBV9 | TGTGCCAGCAGCGCCCTAGATGTCGGGGGGCCCCCTAGGCAGTATTTT | CASSALDVGGPPRQYF
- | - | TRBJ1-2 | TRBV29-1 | TGCAGCGTTGAACAGGCCCATCCGGGGGAGTATGGCTACACCTTC | CSVEQAHPGEYGYTF
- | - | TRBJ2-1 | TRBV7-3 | TGTGCCAGCAGCCCACGATCATACAATGAGCAGTTCTTC | CASSPRSYNEQFF
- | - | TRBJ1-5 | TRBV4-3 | TGCGCCAGCAGCCGAGACACAGATTGGGATCAGCCCCAGCATTTT | CASSRDTDWDQPQHF